Presented here are 14 T cell receptor beta chains from one specimen sequenced in a study of cytomegalovirus exposure and HLA in healthy donors. The study ran its PCR with 60 Vbeta and 13 Jbeta primers. Profiling relied on immunoSEQ multiplex PCR, and the TCRdb table lists in-frame clones only, not all of them. The sample is made up of approximately 200,000 clones, and the top ten hold around 0.7% of it. The sequenced sample was PBMCs. The source of these receptors is a boy aged 5-17 years in good health and CMV-seronegative.

The rearrangement uses TRBV14 and TRBJ2-1; 9 nucleotides match TRBD1. Trimming cost V 3 bases and J 10 bases; bases outside gene matches: 7. The CDR3 has 14 residues. Germline V lookup: CDR1 SGHDN, CDR2 FVKESK. Here the CDR3 reads CASSHGQGPREQFF. CDR3 bases: TGTGCCAGCAGCCACGGACAGGGGCCACGGGAGCAGTTCTTC. Filled out from reference TRBV14 and TRBJ2-1, the complete variable domain reads EAGVTQFPSHSVIEKGQTVTLRCDPISGHDNLYWYRRVMGKEIKFLLHFVKESKQDESGMPNNRFLAERTGGTYSTLKVQPAELEDSGVYFCASSHGQGPREQFFGPGTRLTVL.

J is TRBJ2-7 and V is TRBV4-1; TRBD2 matches at 10 bases. CDR3 length: 21 amino acids. V lost 4 bases to trimming and J lost 2 bases; unmatched junction nucleotides: 23. Per the germline V gene, CDR1 is MGHRA and CDR2 is YSYEKL. The CDR3 region is CASSRIYVGPLGLADTYEQYF. DNA for the CDR3: TGCGCCAGCAGCCGGATTTACGTTGGGCCCCTCGGACTAGCGGATACCTACGAGCAGTACTTC.

As concerns this clone: One end of the junction does not line up with germline, which may come from a read error. The chain couples TRBV5-1 to TRBJ2-2, with 8 positions matching TRBD1. This CDR3 comprises 15 residues. Germline CDR1 is SGHRS and CDR2 is YFSETQ. The CDR3 DNA follows: TGCGCCAGCAGCTTTCGGACAGGGTTTTCCGGGGGGCTGTTTTTT. This sequence encodes CASSFRTGFSGGLFF.

V and J are TRBV29-1 and TRBJ2-7; 10 bases are a match to TRBD1. This CDR3 comprises 14 residues. V was pared by 5 bases and J by 2 bases, with 6 bases of the junction left unmatched. Germline V gene lookup returns CDR1 SQVTM and CDR2 ANQGSEA. In nucleotides, the CDR3 is TGCAGCGTTCCGGGACAGGGGAGTACCTACGAGCAGTACTTC. It is translated as CSVPGQGSTYEQYF.

The chain recombines TRBV6-6 with TRBJ2-3, with D tentatively TRBD2 (5 bases). The germline gives CDR1 MNHNY, CDR2 SVGAGI (reference sequence). The CDR3 spans 15 residues. V gave up 2 bases and J gave up 2 bases, with 11 bases separating them. This CDR3 is CASSYPTDYTDTQYF. CDR3 sequence (DNA): TGTGCCAGCAGTTACCCCACAGACTACACAGATACGCAGTATTTT.

The chain links TRBV18 to TRBJ1-6, with 9 nucleotides matching TRBD1. The CDR3 totals 15 residues. Unmatched junction bases numbered 6, after V lost 5 bases and J lost 7 bases. Germline V gene lookup returns CDR1 KGHSH and CDR2 LQKENI. DNA of the CDR3: TGTGCCAGCTCAGGGGACAGGGTTCGAAATTCACCCCTCCACTTT. Translated: CASSGDRVRNSPLHF. Supplemented by reference TRBV18 and TRBJ1-6, the full variable domain reads NAGVMQNPRHLVRRRGQEARLRCSPMKGHSHVYWYRQLPEEGLKFMVYLQKENIIDESGMPKERFSAEFPKEGPSILRIQQVVRGDSAAYFCASSGDRVRNSPLHFGNGTRLTVT.

The rearrangement uses TRBV11-2 and TRBJ1-1; D possibly corresponds to TRBD1 (5 bases). The V end was cut by 1 base, the J end by 3 bases, with 15 bases between. The CDR3 is 16 amino acids. Germline CDR1 SGHAT, CDR2 FQNNGV. CDR3 sequence reads: CASSLVGRGVYTEAFF. The CDR3 coding sequence is TGTGCCAGCAGCTTAGTGGGGAGGGGAGTATACACTGAAGCTTTCTTT.

This chain uses TRBV28 with TRBJ1-5; D remains ambiguous. The CDR3 is made up of 13 amino acids. Per germline, CDR1 MDHEN and CDR2 SYDVKM. V lost 5 bases and J 7 bases, leaving 12 bases between the germline ends. DNA for the CDR3: TGTGCCAGCAGTCCTAATTTGTGGCAGCCCCAGCATTTT. Translating gives CASSPNLWQPQHF.

The chain recombines TRBV9 with TRBJ2-1; no firm D call. Germline V gene lookup returns CDR1 SGDLS and CDR2 YYNGEE. The V gene lost 5 bases and the J gene lost 0 bases, with 9 bases spanning the gap. This CDR3 spans 14 amino acids. In DNA, the CDR3 is TGTGCCAGCAGGGTGGGCGCCTCCTACAATGAGCAGTTCTTC. The encoded protein is CASRVGASYNEQFF. The variable domain in full, with the rest retrieved from reference TRBV9 and TRBJ2-1, is DSGVTQTPKHLITATGQRVTLRCSPRSGDLSVYWYQQSLDQGLQFLIQYYNGEERAKGNILERFSAQQFPDLHSELNLSSLELGDSALYFCASRVGASYNEQFFGPGTRLTVL.

The J gene is TRBJ1-1, the V gene TRBV6-5; D is perhaps TRBD1 (6 bases). Trimming removed 7 bases from V and 5 bases from J, with 17 bases in between. Germline CDR1 and CDR2: MNHEY and SVGAGI. The CDR3 totals 14 residues. The CDR3 here is CASNRGRGGTEAFF. CDR3 nucleotide sequence: TGTGCCAGCAATCGAGGAAGGGGGGGGACTGAAGCTTTCTTT.

In DNA, the CDR3 is TGTGCCAGCAGAACTGACAGGGCACGCAACACTGAAGCTTTCTTT. Protein: CASRTDRARNTEAFF. The V and J genes are TRBV6-1 and TRBJ1-1, with 7 positions matching TRBD1. This CDR3 has 15 amino acids. CDR1 is MNHNS, CDR2 SASEGT, per germline. V was pared by 6 bases and J by 2 bases, with 9 bases of the junction left unmatched.

The V call is TRBV19, the J call TRBJ1-6; 9 bases align to TRBD1. This CDR3 has 15 amino acids. CDR1 is LNHDA, CDR2 SQIVND, per germline (reference sequence). The J segment lost 9 bases and the V segment lost 6 bases, leaving 9 bases of the junction unmatched. CDR3 amino acids: CASRAPGTGFSPLHF. For the CDR3, the DNA is TGTGCCAGTAGAGCCCCCGGGACAGGGTTTTCACCCCTCCACTTT.

The rearrangement uses TRBV7-3 and TRBJ2-3, with 12 bases that match TRBD2. This CDR3 region has 16 residues. Germline CDR1 SGHTA, CDR2 FQGTGA. Germline trimming cut 2 bases from V and 4 bases from J; bases unmatched to any gene: 4. In DNA form, the CDR3 reads TGTGCCAGCAGCTTAGGGCCTAGCGGGGGGGCAGATACGCAGTATTTT. Amino acid sequence: CASSLGPSGGADTQYF.

The gene calls are TRBV9 and TRBJ1-3; 8 bases agree with TRBD1. Germline-derived CDR1 and CDR2 are SGDLS and YYNGEE. V trimming: 3 bases; J trimming: 0 bases; junction bases outside the gene matches: 2. There are 15 residues in the CDR3. CDR3 in DNA: TGTGCCAGCAGCGGGACAGGGCCCTCTGGAAACACCATATATTTT. Residues: CASSGTGPSGNTIYF.